A single count supports the clone carrying this T cell receptor beta chain. Antigen specificity is unknown. The data are from a study of cytomegalovirus exposure and HLA in healthy donors. Germline CDR1 SGHAT, CDR2 FQNNGV. CDR3 size: 13 residues. Trimming cost V 5 bases and J 4 bases, with 11 bases left between them. The study, taken as a whole, reports: Among TCR sequences, most were rare, though some public TCRs appeared in many donors. Specific recognition of CMV antigens was confirmed in vitro for a few chains (all CMV-associated).

The data were produced by immunoSEQ multiplex PCR, yet TCRdb's version contains in-frame clones alone and is incomplete. The data hold about 98,000 clones, with around 85% observed a single time. This TCR came from a woman aged 30 to 39 in good health and CMV-seronegative. V is TRBV11-2 and J is TRBJ1-2; D remains ambiguous. Sequences were obtained from PBMCs. The CDR3 bases are TGTGCCAGCAGCCGGGAGCAACTCTATGGCTACACCTTC. Protein sequence: CASSREQLYGYTF.